Presented here are 3 T cell receptor beta chains from one specimen sequenced in a study of CD8+CD57+ T cells in acquired aplastic anemia. TCR beta VDJ combinations and CDR3 sequences were profiled from genomic DNA. TCRdb used MiXCR to reprocess the reads, holding one entry per CDR3 protein. The repertoire holds 400,000 to 450,000 distinct CDR3 sequences, just under 70% seen once, with under 5% in the top ten. Sequenced: sorted CD4+, CD8+, or CD8+CD57+ T cells (not recorded which) from PBMCs. All receptors derive from a human donor in good health, serving as a control.

The sample holds a few counts of this clonotype. The chain recombines TRBV25-1 with TRBJ2-7, with D possibly being TRBD2 (5 bases). V shed 9 bases and J shed 3 bases, with 18 bases lying between them. The CDR3 length is 14 residues. Germline-derived CDR1 and CDR2 are MGHDK and SYGVNS. The CDR3 spells CASSIDGESYEQYF. CDR3 DNA: TGTGCCAGTAGTATAGATGGGGAGAGCTACGAGCAGTACTTC.

Worth noting for this clonotype: This could be a read error, since a much larger clone is one nucleotide away. This chain joins TRBV9 and TRBJ2-5; 8 nucleotides align to TRBD1. The CDR3 has 15 amino acids. Germline values: CDR1 SGDLS, CDR2 YYNGEE. The junction had 7 bases not matched to a gene; V was cut back by 3 bases and J by 3 bases. In nucleotides, the CDR3 is TGTGCCAGCAGCGCCGGGACAGGAAATAAAGAGACCCAGTACTTC. This sequence encodes CASSAGTGNKETQYF.

About this clonotype itself: An end of the junction does not agree with germline; a read error may underlie this. The chain uses TRBV4-2 and TRBJ2-1, with D perhaps TRBD2 (6 bases). Looked up from germline, CDR1 is LGHNA and CDR2 is YNFKEQ. The CDR3 runs 17 residues. CDR3 residues: CAISSKGSRDSYNEQSF. CDR3 sequence (DNA): TGTGCCATCAGCTCCAAGGGCTCGAGGGACTCCTACAATGAGCAGTCCTTC.